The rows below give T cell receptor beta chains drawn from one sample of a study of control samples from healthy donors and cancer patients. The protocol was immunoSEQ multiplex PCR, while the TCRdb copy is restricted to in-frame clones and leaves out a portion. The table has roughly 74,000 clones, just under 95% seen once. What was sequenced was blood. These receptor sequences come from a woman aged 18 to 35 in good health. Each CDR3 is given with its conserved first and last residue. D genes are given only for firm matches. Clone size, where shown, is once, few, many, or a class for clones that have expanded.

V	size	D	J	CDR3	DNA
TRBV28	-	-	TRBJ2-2	CAESLGSTGELFF	TGTGCCGAGTCGCTGGGATCCACCGGGGAGCTGTTTTTT
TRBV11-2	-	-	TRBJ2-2	CASSQQGPGELFF	TGTGCCAGCAGCCAACAGGGACCCGGGGAGCTGTTTTTT
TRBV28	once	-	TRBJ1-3	CASRATEGGGDTIYF	TGTGCCAGCAGAGCTACAGAGGGGGGCGGGGACACCATATATTTT
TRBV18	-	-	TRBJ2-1	CASSPPSSGSSYNEQFF	TGTGCCAGCTCACCACCTTCCAGCGGAAGCTCCTACAATGAGCAGTTCTTC
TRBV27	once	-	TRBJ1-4	CASTASGYATNEKLFF	TGTGCCAGCACCGCCTCGGGATATGCAACTAATGAAAAACTGTTTTTT
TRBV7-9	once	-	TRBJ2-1	CASSLGSRNEQFF	TGTGCCAGCAGCTTAGGTAGTCGGAATGAGCAGTTCTTC
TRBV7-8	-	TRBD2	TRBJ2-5	CASTFVLAGGETQYF	TGTGCCAGCACCTTTGTACTAGCGGGGGGGGAGACCCAGTACTTC
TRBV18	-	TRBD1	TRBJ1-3	CASSTGTGGGNTIYF	TGTGCCAGCTCAACCGGGACAGGGGGTGGAAACACCATATATTTT
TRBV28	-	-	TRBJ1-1	CATNSDSQNTEAFF	TGTGCCACCAACTCGGACAGTCAGAACACTGAAGCTTTCTTT
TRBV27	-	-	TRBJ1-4	CASSLLGGAGPTTNEKLFF	TGTGCCAGCAGTTTACTAGGGGGGGCTGGTCCGACAACTAATGAAAAACTGTTTTTT
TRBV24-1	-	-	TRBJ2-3	CATSVGDRGTDTQYF	TGTGCCACCAGTGTGGGGGATCGGGGCACAGATACGCAGTATTTT
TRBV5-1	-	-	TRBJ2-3	CASSLMEGNTDTQYF	TGCGCCAGCAGCTTGATGGAGGGAAACACAGATACGCAGTATTTT
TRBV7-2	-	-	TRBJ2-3	CASSFGTPPDTQYF	TGTGCCAGCAGCTTTGGGACTCCACCAGATACGCAGTATTTT
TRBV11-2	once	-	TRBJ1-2	CASSPGMGYGYTF	TGTGCCAGCAGTCCAGGGATGGGCTATGGCTACACCTTC
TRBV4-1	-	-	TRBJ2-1	CASSQDPAALGNEQFF	TGCGCCAGCAGCCAAGATCCCGCAGCTTTGGGCAATGAGCAGTTCTTC
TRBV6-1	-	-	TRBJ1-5	CARSERGRGNQPQHF	TGTGCCCGCAGTGAAAGGGGTCGGGGCAATCAGCCCCAGCATTTT
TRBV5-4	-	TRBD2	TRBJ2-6	CASSQAGEAGANVLTF	TGTGCCAGCAGCCAAGCGGGAGAGGCTGGGGCCAACGTCCTGACTTTC
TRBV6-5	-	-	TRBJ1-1	CASRQVAYNTEAFF	TGTGCCAGCAGACAGGTAGCCTATAACACTGAAGCTTTCTTT
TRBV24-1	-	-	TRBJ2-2	CATSDPPPWAGELFF	TGTGCCACCAGTGATCCCCCCCCCTGGGCCGGGGAGCTGTTTTTT
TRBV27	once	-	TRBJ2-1	CATSRVPYNEQFF	TGTGCCACCTCTCGGGTACCATACAATGAGCAGTTCTTC
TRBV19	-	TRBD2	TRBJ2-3	CASSRNRLAGGVRDTQYF	TGTGCCAGTAGTAGAAACCGACTAGCGGGGGGGGTCAGGGATACGCAGTATTTT
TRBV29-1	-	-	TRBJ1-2	CSVEGQGSGYTF	TGCAGCGTTGAGGGCCAGGGGTCTGGCTACACCTTC
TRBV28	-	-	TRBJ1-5	CASSFDRLRNQPQHF	TGTGCCAGCAGTTTTGACAGGCTTAGGAATCAGCCCCAGCATTTT
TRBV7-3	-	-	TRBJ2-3	CASSLITTDTQYF	TGTGCCAGCAGCTTAATAACCACAGATACGCAGTATTTT
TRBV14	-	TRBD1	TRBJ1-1	CASSSLPGQGNTEAFF	TGTGCCAGCAGCTCCCTCCCGGGACAGGGGAACACTGAAGCTTTCTTT
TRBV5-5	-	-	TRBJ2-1	CASRFGRGWDEQFF	TGTGCCAGCAGGTTCGGCCGGGGGTGGGATGAGCAGTTCTTC
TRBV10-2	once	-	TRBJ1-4	CASSDPYSEKLFF	TGCGCCAGCAGTGACCCTTACAGTGAAAAACTGTTTTTT
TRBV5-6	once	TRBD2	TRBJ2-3	CASSLPGRTTSTDTQYF	TGTGCCAGCAGCTTGCCCGGGAGGACAACTAGCACAGATACGCAGTATTTT
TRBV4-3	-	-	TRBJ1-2	CASSQDPAGILGGYTF	TGCGCCAGCAGCCAAGATCCGGCAGGGATACTAGGTGGCTACACCTTC
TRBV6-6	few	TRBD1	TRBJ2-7	CASNTRTGREQYF	TGTGCCAGCAACACTCGGACAGGGCGGGAGCAGTACTTC
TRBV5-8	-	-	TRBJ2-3	CASTEGSQTPTGADTQYF	TGTGCCAGCACCGAGGGATCCCAGACCCCCACGGGGGCAGATACGCAGTATTTT